This note documents a single T cell receptor (beta chain) sequence. This entry belongs to a study of control samples from healthy donors and cancer patients. This table comes from immunoSEQ multiplex PCR, and its TCRdb copy is limited to in-frame clones, with some not included. The sample carries under 300,000 clones, almost 85% recorded once. The germline gives CDR1 SGHNT, CDR2 YYREEE (reference sequence). With 1 base removed from V and 5 bases from J, the gap between germline ends came to 15 bases. There are 15 residues in the CDR3. This chain joins TRBV5-4 and TRBJ1-1; D may be TRBD1 (6 bases). The receptor was isolated from a woman in her sixties or seventies with lung cancer. Sample: PBMCs. This CDR3 is CASSLSGRGGTEAFF. The CDR3 DNA reads TGTGCCAGCAGCTTGAGTGGCAGGGGAGGTACTGAAGCTTTCTTT.